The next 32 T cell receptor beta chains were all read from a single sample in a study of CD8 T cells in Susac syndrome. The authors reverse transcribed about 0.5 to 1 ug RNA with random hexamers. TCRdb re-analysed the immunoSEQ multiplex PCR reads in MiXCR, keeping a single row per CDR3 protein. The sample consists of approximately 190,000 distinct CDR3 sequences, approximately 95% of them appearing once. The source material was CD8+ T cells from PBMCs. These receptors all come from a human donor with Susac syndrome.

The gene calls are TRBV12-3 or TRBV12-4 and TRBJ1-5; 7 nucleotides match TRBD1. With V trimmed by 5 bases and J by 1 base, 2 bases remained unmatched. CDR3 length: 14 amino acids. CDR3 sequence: CASSRGQSNQPQHF. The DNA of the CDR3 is TGTGCCAGCAGTCGGGGACAGAGCAATCAGCCCCAGCATTTT.

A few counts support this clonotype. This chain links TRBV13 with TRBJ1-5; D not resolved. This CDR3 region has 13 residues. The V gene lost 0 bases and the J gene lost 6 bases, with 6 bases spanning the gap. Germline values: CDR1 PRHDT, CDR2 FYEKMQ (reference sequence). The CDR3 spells CASSLGRGQPQHF. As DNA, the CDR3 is TGTGCCAGCAGCTTAGGCCGAGGTCAGCCCCAGCATTTT. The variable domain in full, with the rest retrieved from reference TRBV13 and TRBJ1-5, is AAGVIQSPRHLIKEKRETATLKCYPIPRHDTVYWYQQGPGQDPQFLISFYEKMQSDKGSIPDRFSAQQFSDYHSELNMSSLELGDSALYFCASSLGRGQPQHFGDGTRLSIL.

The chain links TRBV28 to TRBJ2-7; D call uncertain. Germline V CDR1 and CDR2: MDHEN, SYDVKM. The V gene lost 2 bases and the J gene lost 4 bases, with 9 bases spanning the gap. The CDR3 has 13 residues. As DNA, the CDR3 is TGTGCCAGCAGTTTACCCGACCTATACGAGCAGTACTTC. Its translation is CASSLPDLYEQYF.

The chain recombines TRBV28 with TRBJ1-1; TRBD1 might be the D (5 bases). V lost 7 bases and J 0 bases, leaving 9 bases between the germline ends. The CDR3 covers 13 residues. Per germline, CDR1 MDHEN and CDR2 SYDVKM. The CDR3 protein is CASTGRMNTEAFF. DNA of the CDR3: TGTGCCAGCACGGGACGGATGAACACTGAAGCTTTCTTT.

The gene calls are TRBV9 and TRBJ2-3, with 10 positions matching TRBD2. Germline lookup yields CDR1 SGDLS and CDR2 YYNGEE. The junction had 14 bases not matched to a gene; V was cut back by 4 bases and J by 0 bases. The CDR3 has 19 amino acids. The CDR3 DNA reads TGTGCCAGCAGCCCAGAGGTACCTAGCGGGGGCGAGAGCACAGATACGCAGTATTTT. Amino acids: CASSPEVPSGGESTDTQYF.

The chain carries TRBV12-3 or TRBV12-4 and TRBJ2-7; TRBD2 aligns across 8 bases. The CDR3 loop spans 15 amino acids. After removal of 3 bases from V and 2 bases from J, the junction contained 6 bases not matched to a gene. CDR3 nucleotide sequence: TGTGCCAGCAGTTTCGAAGCGGGAGCCCCCTACGAGCAGTACTTC. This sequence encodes CASSFEAGAPYEQYF.

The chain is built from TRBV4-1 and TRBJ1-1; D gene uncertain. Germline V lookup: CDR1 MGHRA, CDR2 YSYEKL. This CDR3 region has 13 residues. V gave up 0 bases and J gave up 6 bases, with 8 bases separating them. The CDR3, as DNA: TGCGCCAGCAGCCAAGATAGGTGGGCTGAAGCTTTCTTT. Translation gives CASSQDRWAEAFF.

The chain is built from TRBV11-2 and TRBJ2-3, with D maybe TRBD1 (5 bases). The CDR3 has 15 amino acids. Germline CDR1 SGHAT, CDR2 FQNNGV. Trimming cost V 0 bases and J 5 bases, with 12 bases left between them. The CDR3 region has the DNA TGTGCCAGCAGCTTAGATCTTGGGGCCTTAGATACGCAGTATTTT. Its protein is CASSLDLGALDTQYF.

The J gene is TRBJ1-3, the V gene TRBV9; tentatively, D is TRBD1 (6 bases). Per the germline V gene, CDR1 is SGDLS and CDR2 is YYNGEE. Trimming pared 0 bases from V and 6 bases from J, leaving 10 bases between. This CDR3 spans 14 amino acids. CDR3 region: CASSVEGGENTIYF. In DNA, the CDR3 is TGTGCCAGCAGCGTAGAAGGGGGTGAAAACACCATATATTTT.

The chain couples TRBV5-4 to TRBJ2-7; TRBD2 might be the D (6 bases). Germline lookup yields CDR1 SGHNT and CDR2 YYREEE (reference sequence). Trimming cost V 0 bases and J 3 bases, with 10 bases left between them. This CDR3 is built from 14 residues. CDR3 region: CASSLAGGNYEQYF. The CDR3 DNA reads TGTGCCAGCAGCTTGGCTGGCGGGAACTACGAGCAGTACTTC. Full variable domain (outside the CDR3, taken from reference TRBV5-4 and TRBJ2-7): ETGVTQSPTHLIKTRGQQVTLRCSSQSGHNTVSWYQQALGQGPQFIFQYYREEENGRGNFPPRFSGLQFPNYSSELNVNALELDDSALYLCASSLAGGNYEQYFGPGTRLTVT.

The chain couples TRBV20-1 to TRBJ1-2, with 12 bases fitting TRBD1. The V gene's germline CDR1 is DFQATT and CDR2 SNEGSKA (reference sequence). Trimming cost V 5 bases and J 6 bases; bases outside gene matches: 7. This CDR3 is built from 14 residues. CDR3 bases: TGCAGTGCTCAGCCGGGACAGGGGGCTAATGGCTACACCTTC. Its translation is CSAQPGQGANGYTF.

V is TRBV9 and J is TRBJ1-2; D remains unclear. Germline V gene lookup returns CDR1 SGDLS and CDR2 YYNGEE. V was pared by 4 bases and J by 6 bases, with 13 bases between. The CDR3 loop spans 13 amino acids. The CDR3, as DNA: TGTGCCAGCAGCCCAGCTGTGAAAGATGGCTACACCTTC. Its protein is CASSPAVKDGYTF.

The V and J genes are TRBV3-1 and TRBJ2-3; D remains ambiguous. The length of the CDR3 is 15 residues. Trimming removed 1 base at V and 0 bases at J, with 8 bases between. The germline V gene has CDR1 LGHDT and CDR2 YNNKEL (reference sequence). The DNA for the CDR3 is TGTGCCAGCAGCCAAGGGGCCAGAAGCACAGATACGCAGTATTTT. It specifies CASSQGARSTDTQYF.

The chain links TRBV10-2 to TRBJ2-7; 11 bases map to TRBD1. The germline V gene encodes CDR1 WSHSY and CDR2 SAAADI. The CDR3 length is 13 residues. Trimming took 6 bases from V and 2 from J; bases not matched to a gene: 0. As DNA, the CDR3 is TGCGCCAGCAGGGACAGGGGGCCCTACGAGCAGTACTTC. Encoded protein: CASRDRGPYEQYF.

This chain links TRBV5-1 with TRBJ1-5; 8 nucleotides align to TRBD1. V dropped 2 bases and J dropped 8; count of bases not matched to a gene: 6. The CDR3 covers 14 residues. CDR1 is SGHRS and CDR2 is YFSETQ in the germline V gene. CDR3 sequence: CASSLQGGPEPQHF. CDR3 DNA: TGCGCCAGCAGCTTACAGGGGGGTCCCGAGCCCCAGCATTTT.

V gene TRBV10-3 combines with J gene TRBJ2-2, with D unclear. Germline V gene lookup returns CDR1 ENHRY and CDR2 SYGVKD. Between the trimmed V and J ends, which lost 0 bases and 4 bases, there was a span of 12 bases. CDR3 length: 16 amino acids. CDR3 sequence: CAISESVTLSTGELFF. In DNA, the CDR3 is TGTGCCATCAGTGAGTCGGTCACCTTAAGCACCGGGGAGCTGTTTTTT.

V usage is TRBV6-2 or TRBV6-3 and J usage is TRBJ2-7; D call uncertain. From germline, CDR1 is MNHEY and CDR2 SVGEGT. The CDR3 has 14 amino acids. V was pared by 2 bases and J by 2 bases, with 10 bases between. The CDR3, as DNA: TGTGCCAGCAGTTACGTGGAACAACCCTACGAGCAGTACTTC. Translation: CASSYVEQPYEQYF.

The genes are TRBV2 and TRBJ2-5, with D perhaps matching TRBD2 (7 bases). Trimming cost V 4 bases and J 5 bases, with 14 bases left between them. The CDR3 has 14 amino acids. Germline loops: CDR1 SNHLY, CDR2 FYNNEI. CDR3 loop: CASSVAGAEETQYF. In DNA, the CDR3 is TGTGCCAGCAGTGTGGCGGGGGCGGAGGAGACCCAGTACTTC.

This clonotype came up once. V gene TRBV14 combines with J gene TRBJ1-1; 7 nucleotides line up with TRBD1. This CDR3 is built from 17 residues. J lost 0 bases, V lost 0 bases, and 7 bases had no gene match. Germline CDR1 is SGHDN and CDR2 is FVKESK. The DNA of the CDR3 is TGTGCCAGCAGCCAAGATCTGAGACAGGGTGTGAACACTGAAGCTTTCTTT. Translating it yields CASSQDLRQGVNTEAFF.

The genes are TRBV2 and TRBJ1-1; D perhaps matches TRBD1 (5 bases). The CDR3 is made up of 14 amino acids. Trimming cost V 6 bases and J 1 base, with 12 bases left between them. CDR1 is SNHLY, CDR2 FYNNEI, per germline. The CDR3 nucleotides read TGTGCCAGCAGACACGGCACAGGGAACACTGAAGCTTTCTTT. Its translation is CASRHGTGNTEAFF.

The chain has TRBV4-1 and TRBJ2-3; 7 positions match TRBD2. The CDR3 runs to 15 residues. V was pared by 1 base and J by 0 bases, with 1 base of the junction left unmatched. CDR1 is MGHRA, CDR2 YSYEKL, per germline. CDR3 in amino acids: CASSQGLASTDTQYF. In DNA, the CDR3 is TGCGCCAGCAGCCAAGGACTAGCTAGCACAGATACGCAGTATTTT.

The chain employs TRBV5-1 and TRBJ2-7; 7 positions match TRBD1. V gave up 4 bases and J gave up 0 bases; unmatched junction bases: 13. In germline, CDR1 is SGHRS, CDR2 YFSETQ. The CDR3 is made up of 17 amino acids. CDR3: CASSRQALGQASYEQYF. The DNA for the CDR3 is TGCGCCAGCAGCCGCCAGGCCTTAGGACAGGCCTCCTACGAGCAGTACTTC.

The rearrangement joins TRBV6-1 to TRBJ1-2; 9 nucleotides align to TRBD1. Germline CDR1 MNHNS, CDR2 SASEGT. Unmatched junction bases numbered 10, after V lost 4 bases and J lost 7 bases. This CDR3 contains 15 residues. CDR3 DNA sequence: TGTGCCAGCAGTGTCTCGGGACAGGGTAATTCTGGCTACACCTTC. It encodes CASSVSGQGNSGYTF.

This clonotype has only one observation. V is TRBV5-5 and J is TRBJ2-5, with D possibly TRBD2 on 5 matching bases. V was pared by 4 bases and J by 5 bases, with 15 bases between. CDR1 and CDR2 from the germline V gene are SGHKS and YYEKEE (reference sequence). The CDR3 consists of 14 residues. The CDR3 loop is CASSTPGREETQYF. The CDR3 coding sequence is TGTGCCAGCAGCACTCCCGGTAGGGAGGAGACCCAGTACTTC.

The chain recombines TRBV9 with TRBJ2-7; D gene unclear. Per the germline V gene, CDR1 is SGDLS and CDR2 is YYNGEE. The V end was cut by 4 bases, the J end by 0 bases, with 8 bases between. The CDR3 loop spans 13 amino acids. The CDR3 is CASSPKSSYEQYF. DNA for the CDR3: TGTGCCAGCAGCCCAAAGAGCTCCTACGAGCAGTACTTC.

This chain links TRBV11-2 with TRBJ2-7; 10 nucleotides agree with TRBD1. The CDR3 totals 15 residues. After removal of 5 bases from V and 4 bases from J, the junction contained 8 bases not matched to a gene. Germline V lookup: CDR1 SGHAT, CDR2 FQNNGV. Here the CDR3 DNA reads TGTGCCAGCAGCACCCCCGGGACAGGGGTGTACGAGCAGTACTTC. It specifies CASSTPGTGVYEQYF.

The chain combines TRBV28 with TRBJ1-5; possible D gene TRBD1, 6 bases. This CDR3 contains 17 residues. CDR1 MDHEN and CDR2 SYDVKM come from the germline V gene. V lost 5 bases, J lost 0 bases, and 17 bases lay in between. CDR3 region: CASSGGPVSVSNQPQHF. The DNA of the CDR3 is TGTGCCAGCAGTGGGGGCCCCGTCAGCGTTAGCAATCAGCCCCAGCATTTT.

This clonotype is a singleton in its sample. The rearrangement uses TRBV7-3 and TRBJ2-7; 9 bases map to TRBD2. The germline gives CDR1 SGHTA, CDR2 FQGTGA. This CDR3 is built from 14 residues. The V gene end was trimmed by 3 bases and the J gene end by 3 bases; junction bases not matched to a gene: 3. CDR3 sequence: CASSFSGGDYEQYF. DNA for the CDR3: TGTGCCAGCAGCTTTAGCGGGGGCGACTACGAGCAGTACTTC. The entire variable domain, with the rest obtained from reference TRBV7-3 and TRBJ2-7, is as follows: GAGVSQTPSNKVTEKGKYVELRCDPISGHTALYWYRQSLGQGPEFLIYFQGTGAADDSGLPNDRFFAVRPEGSVSTLKIQRTERGDSAVYLCASSFSGGDYEQYFGPGTRLTVT.

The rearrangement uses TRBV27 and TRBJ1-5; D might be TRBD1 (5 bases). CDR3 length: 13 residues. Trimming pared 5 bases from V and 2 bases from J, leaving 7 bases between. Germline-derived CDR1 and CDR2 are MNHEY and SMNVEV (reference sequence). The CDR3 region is CASSPGGNQPQHF. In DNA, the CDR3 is TGTGCCAGCAGTCCGGGGGGCAATCAGCCCCAGCATTTT.

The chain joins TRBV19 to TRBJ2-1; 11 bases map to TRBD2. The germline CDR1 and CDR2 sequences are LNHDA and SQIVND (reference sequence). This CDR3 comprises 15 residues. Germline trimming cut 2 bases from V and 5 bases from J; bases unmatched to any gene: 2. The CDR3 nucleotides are TGTGCCAGTAGTATAATAGCGGGAGGGAACAATGAGCAGTTCTTC. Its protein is CASSIIAGGNNEQFF.

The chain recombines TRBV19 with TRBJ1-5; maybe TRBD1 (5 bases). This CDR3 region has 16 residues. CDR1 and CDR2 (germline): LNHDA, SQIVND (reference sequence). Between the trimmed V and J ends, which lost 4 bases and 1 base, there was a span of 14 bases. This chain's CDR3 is CASSTLGTLSNQPQHF. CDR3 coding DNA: TGTGCCAGTAGTACCCTCGGGACCTTGAGCAATCAGCCCCAGCATTTT.

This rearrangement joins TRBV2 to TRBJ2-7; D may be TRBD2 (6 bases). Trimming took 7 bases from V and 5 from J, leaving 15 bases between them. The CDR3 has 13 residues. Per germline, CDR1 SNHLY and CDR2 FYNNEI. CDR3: CASNELGGNEQYF. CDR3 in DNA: TGTGCCAGCAACGAACTGGGGGGTAACGAGCAGTACTTC.